This entry lists 16 T cell receptor beta chains sequenced from one sample in a study of vaccination and CD4 T cells after COVID-19. Scientists ran DNA taken from cultured CD4+ T cells through the Oncomine TCR Beta short-read assay for sequencing. MiXCR, applied by TCRdb to the PCR reads, yields one record per CDR3 protein. The sample records about 15,000 distinct CDR3 sequences, about 60% being singletons. No antigen is known for these receptors. Treatment here: approximately nine-day PBMC culture with coronavirus spike peptide pools or control peptides (ViraFEST assay). Sequencing was carried out using CD4+ T cells from blood, cultured in vitro. The receptors here all came from a human donor who had recovered from COVID-19.

The genes are TRBV7-8 and TRBJ2-1; no clear D. CDR1 is SGHVS and CDR2 is FQNEAQ in the germline V gene. V was shortened by 3 bases and J by 3 bases, with 9 bases between the two germline ends. CDR3 length equals 14 residues. DNA for the CDR3: TGTGCCAGCAGCTTCCCGCTACACTACAATGAGCAGTTCTTC. Protein: CASSFPLHYNEQFF.

This sequence joins TRBV7-3 and TRBJ2-4, with D tentatively TRBD1 (6 bases). Germline V CDR1 and CDR2: SGHTA, FQGTGA. V lost 4 bases and J 2 bases, leaving 15 bases between the germline ends. This CDR3 region has 16 residues. This CDR3 is CASSSTTGIPKNIQYF. CDR3 nucleotides: TGTGCCAGCAGCTCCACTACAGGGATCCCCAAAAACATTCAGTACTTC.

The gene calls are TRBV20-1 and TRBJ2-7; 9 bases fit TRBD1. CDR3 length equals 13 residues. V trimming: 4 bases; J trimming: 5 bases; junction bases outside the gene matches: 6. Germline V gives CDR1 DFQATT, CDR2 SNEGSKA (reference sequence). The CDR3 DNA is TGCAGTGCTATCCGGGACAGGGTGAACGAGCAGTACTTC. Translation: CSAIRDRVNEQYF.

The chain couples TRBV5-1 to TRBJ2-6; D remains unclear. This CDR3 spans 16 amino acids. V lost 5 bases and J lost 0, with 12 bases in between. Per germline, CDR1 SGHRS and CDR2 YFSETQ. The CDR3: CASREVPSSGANVLTF. CDR3 nucleotide sequence: TGCGCCAGCAGAGAGGTCCCCTCCTCTGGGGCCAACGTCCTGACTTTC.

The gene calls are TRBV20-1 and TRBJ1-1; the D is unclear. The germline CDR1 and CDR2 sequences are DFQATT and SNEGSKA (reference sequence). This CDR3 has 12 amino acids. The V gene lost 8 bases and the J gene lost 0 bases, with 10 bases spanning the gap. The CDR3 nucleotides read TGCAGTACGAGAAGTATGAACACTGAAGCTTTCTTT. It codes for CSTRSMNTEAFF.

This clonotype was seen once. This rearrangement joins TRBV20-1 to TRBJ1-1, with 7 bases aligning to TRBD1. From germline, CDR1 is DFQATT and CDR2 SNEGSKA (reference sequence). The V segment lost 0 bases and the J segment 4 bases; nucleotides outside the gene matches: 14. The CDR3 sequence is 17 residues long. This CDR3 reads CSARDFSRGGWSTEAFF. CDR3 DNA sequence: TGCAGTGCTAGAGATTTCTCGCGAGGGGGCTGGAGCACTGAAGCTTTCTTT.

The chain employs TRBV24-1 and TRBJ1-2; a weak D match, TRBD1 (6 bases). V lost 3 bases to trimming and J lost 5 bases, with 18 bases between them. Germline CDR1 is KGHDR and CDR2 is SFDVKD. The CDR3 totals 16 residues. The CDR3 spells CATSDPGQSSLYGYTF. The CDR3, as DNA: TGTGCCACCAGTGATCCTGGACAGAGCAGTTTATATGGCTACACCTTC.

This sequence joins TRBV6-5 and TRBJ2-7, with 15 positions matching TRBD2. Germline lookup yields CDR1 MNHEY and CDR2 SVGAGI. The CDR3 runs to 16 residues. V dropped 4 bases and J dropped 4; count of bases not matched to a gene: 5. In DNA, the CDR3 is TGTGCCAGCAGTTCCGGGACTAGCGGGAGGTCATACGAGCAGTACTTC. This sequence encodes CASSSGTSGRSYEQYF.

The chain is built from TRBV20-1 and TRBJ2-1; 9 nucleotides line up with TRBD1. V was pared by 6 bases and J by 8 bases, with 8 bases of the junction left unmatched. Per the germline V gene, CDR1 is DFQATT and CDR2 is SNEGSKA (reference sequence). This CDR3 comprises 13 residues. The CDR3 DNA follows: TGCAGTGCCCAAACAGGGGGCTGGGATGAGCAGTTCTTC. It specifies CSAQTGGWDEQFF.

The chain carries TRBV23-1 and TRBJ1-1, with a weak D call TRBD1 (6 bases). Being an ORF, TRBV23-1 has a function that is uncertain. Trimming removed 0 bases at V and 6 bases at J, with 23 bases between. This CDR3 region has 18 residues. CDR3 nucleotides: TGCGCCAGCAGTCAATCGGGCAGGGATCGCGCAGGGGATCCTGAAGCTTTCTTT. It translates to CASSQSGRDRAGDPEAFF.

The chain has TRBV19 and TRBJ1-5, with a possible D match to TRBD1 (6 bases). Germline V lookup: CDR1 LNHDA, CDR2 SQIVND (reference sequence). Between the trimmed V and J ends, which lost 6 bases and 7 bases, there was a span of 16 bases. The CDR3 totals 14 residues. CDR3 in DNA: TGTGCCAGTAGCCCCCAACAGGGCCACCAGCCCCAGCATTTT. Its protein is CASSPQQGHQPQHF.

The V call is TRBV5-5, the J call TRBJ1-2; 12 nucleotides line up with TRBD1. The CDR3 covers 17 residues. Trimming cost V 0 bases and J 2 bases; bases outside gene matches: 5. The germline V gene has CDR1 SGHKS and CDR2 YYEKEE (reference sequence). CDR3: CASSLAGQGAGNYGYTF. The CDR3 DNA is TGTGCCAGCAGCTTGGCGGGACAGGGGGCAGGGAACTATGGCTACACCTTC.

This rearrangement joins TRBV2 to TRBJ1-5; 10 bases are a match to TRBD1. This CDR3 comprises 15 residues. With V trimmed by 4 bases and J by 5 bases, 5 bases remained unmatched. Germline assignment: CDR1 SNHLY and CDR2 FYNNEI. DNA of the CDR3: TGTGCCAGCAGTGGCGTGACAGGGGGCTATCAGCCCCAGCATTTT. Amino acids: CASSGVTGGYQPQHF.

The chain joins TRBV7-2 to TRBJ1-2; possibly TRBD1 for D (6 bases). Germline V gene lookup returns CDR1 SGHTA and CDR2 FQGNSA. The CDR3 length is 14 residues. V was clipped by 1 base and J by 7 bases, with 13 bases between them. The CDR3 sequence is CASSLVSGARGYTF. The CDR3 DNA follows: TGTGCCAGCAGCTTAGTGTCGGGGGCCCGTGGCTACACCTTC.

This clonotype was counted a few times. The chain recombines TRBV28 with TRBJ1-2; 7 bases are shared with TRBD1. Germline V gene sequence: CDR1 MDHEN, CDR2 SYDVKM. V lost 6 bases, J lost 4 bases, and 5 bases stayed unmatched. This CDR3 spans 13 amino acids. DNA of the CDR3: TGTGCCAGCAGGATAGGGACAGTCTATGGCTACACCTTC. Translation gives CASRIGTVYGYTF.

The chain couples TRBV29-1 to TRBJ2-7; D not certain. Germline-derived CDR1 and CDR2 are SQVTM and ANQGSEA. The CDR3 covers 10 residues. The V end was cut by 7 bases, the J end by 5 bases, with 9 bases between. CDR3 region: CSAGIDEQYF. The CDR3 nucleotides read TGCAGCGCCGGCATTGACGAGCAGTACTTC.